The source of this T cell receptor (beta chain) is a study of OX40 agonist ivuxolimab in advanced cancers. Across the whole study: Mean age around 60 years, range about 23 to 79; roughly 82% male.

CDR1 MDHEN and CDR2 SYDVKM come from the germline V gene. Trimming at V came to 5 bases and at J to 2 bases, leaving 7 bases not matched to a gene. This CDR3 contains 15 residues. Profiled with immunoSEQ multiplex PCR; TCRdb holds only in-frame clones, not every one. The data contain approximately 78,000 clones, about 85% of them singletons. This sequence joins TRBV28 and TRBJ2-7, with 9 bases fitting TRBD1. The sample was CD4+ or CD8+ T cells sorted from blood, taken in a trial of the OX40 agonist ivuxolimab. The sequence was obtained from an adult with an advanced solid tumor such as melanoma, head and neck, liver or kidney cancer. CDR3 bases: TGTGCCAGCAGTCTCGGGACAGGGCTCACCTACGAGCAGTACTTC. This encodes CASSLGTGLTYEQYF.